This T cell receptor (beta chain) was captured by sequencing in a study of blood T cell repertoires in COVID-19 (dated by TCRdb to the early 2020s). Background for the entire study: The collaborator samples originated in the United States, Italy and Spain and spanned the acute and convalescent phases of COVID-19. Samples came from the ongoing ImmuneRACE study (first 160 participants) plus 1,254 subjects from 6 global collaborators. The repertoires were released in a freely available public database meant as a resource for research on the immune response to SARS-CoV-2. Where available, HLA class I and class II types were taken from metadata supplied by the sample provider and were not determined by assay-based typing. The material from the prospective study consisted of cDNA or gDNA derived from T cells, B-cell-depleted T cells, or PBMCs. Subjects who had been exposed to COVID-19, were actively infected with it, or had recovered from it provided the deeply sampled blood TCRbeta repertoires that made up the dataset. The sample metadata nearly always contained a de-identified subject ID, COVID-19 status, age in years and sex.

TCRbeta CDR3 regions were amplified from genomic DNA by means of the immunoSEQ Assay, a bias-controlled multiplex PCR. The study's processing was this. The number of nucleated cells in each sample was estimated from the amplification of reference gene primers within the assay. To quantify the absolute abundance of each unique TCRbeta CDR3 rearrangement, sequence reads were collapsed and filtered. Productive Simpson clonality was computed per sample as the square root of Simpson's diversity index over productive rearrangements. TCRdb mirrors the immuneACCESS table, restricted to in-frame sequences. Some clones are absent from its copies; in checked studies, under half trace to an unresolved V gene, and the reason for the others is unknown. The V and J calls and clone size were taken over from that table, and D and trimming were inferred from the DNA. This sample comprises hundreds of thousands of clones, 87% of them detected only once. Over 6% of the sample lies in the top ten.

Including the terminal cysteine and phenylalanine, the CDR3 comprises 13 residues. CDR3 DNA is the only sequence kept; it has 39 bases, read in frame from the first base. V and J are trimmed by 12 bases and 10 bases, and the gene matches miss 12 bases of the junction. As encoded in the germline V gene, CDR1 is KGHDR while CDR2 is SFDVKD. This clone turned up a few times. Its antigen has not been determined. Base qualities are not at hand, and no much larger clone is one base apart. In Seattle, one collaborating source enrolled patients while the infection was active and tracked those patients longitudinally over the course of disease. Each collaborating institution followed its own protocols to collect whole blood in K2EDTA tubes. For TCRbeta analysis, collaborators shipped samples as frozen whole blood, isolated PBMCs, or DNA extracted from either of those sample types. The full study reports these points: The amount of clinical and demographic metadata varied by source and participant and was provided uncurated.

The chain was built from TRBV24-1 and TRBJ1-5; the junction holds 9 bases that match TRBD1. This receptor was taken from a woman aged 45 to 65 with COVID-19, enrolled during active disease. Sequenced input: peripheral blood. The DNA is as follows: TGTGCCTCCGGAGGAGGGGGACAGGGTCCCCAGCATTTT. This codes for CASGGGGQGPQHF.